These 11 T cell receptor beta chains came from one sample sequenced in a study of T cells in Graves' hyperthyroidism and ophthalmopathy. What was amplified from RNA transcripts were TCR beta CDR3 regions. Researchers ran a first-round RT-PCR on the TCR CDR3 using the HTBI primer set. From the multiplex PCR reads, TCRdb called clonotypes with MiXCR, one entry per CDR3 protein. The data contain fewer than 450,000 distinct CDR3 sequences, 15% to 20% of them singletons. Source material: blood. Receptors originate from a woman aged 25 to 39 with Graves' hyperthyroidism that later progressed to Graves' ophthalmopathy.

This clonotype was seen many times. V usage is TRBV2 and J usage is TRBJ2-1; D remains unclear. The CDR3 has 11 residues. The germline V and J ends were trimmed by 2 bases and 8 bases, with 4 bases remaining between them. The germline gives CDR1 SNHLY, CDR2 FYNNEI. The CDR3 region has the DNA TGTGCCAGCAGTGAACGGTATGAGCAGTTCTTC. It is translated as CASSERYEQFF.

This clonotype was found a few times. A much larger clonotype is one base distant, so this may be a read error. This sequence joins TRBV6-1 and TRBJ2-7; a possible D gene is TRBD1 (5 bases). The CDR3 is 12 residues long. The V end lost 1 base, the J end lost 6 bases, and 7 bases lay between the germline ends. The germline V gene has CDR1 MNHNS and CDR2 SASEGT. The CDR3 sequence is CASSEGGSEQYF. The CDR3 coding sequence is TGTGCCAGCAGTGAAGGGGGCAGCGAGCAGTACTTC.

V gene TRBV2 combines with J gene TRBJ2-3; 9 nucleotides align to TRBD2. This CDR3 has 16 amino acids. CDR1 is SNHLY, CDR2 FYNNEI, per germline. CDR3 protein: CAGAVAGGDSTDTQYF. The CDR3 region has the DNA TGTGCGGGAGCAGTGGCGGGGGGGGACAGCACAGATACGCAGTATTTT.

This clonotype was recorded many times. This chain links TRBV5-1 with TRBJ1-1, with D possibly TRBD1 on 5 matching bases. This CDR3 spans 17 amino acids. Germline lookup yields CDR1 SGHRS and CDR2 YFSETQ. V was cut by 6 bases and J by 0 bases, with 21 bases left in between. CDR3 amino acids: CASKSPKNGTVNTEAFF. The DNA for the CDR3 is TGCGCCAGCAAATCCCCGAAAAATGGGACGGTGAACACTGAAGCTTTCTTT.

The chain couples TRBV30 to TRBJ2-7; 7 nucleotides line up with TRBD2. V shed 0 bases, J shed 0 bases, and the junction held 2 bases outside the gene matches. This CDR3 has 14 amino acids. Germline V lookup: CDR1 GTSNPN, CDR2 SVGIG (reference sequence). CDR3 in amino acids: CAWSVLASSYEQYF. The CDR3 DNA sequence: TGTGCCTGGAGTGTACTAGCGAGCTCCTACGAGCAGTACTTC.

The table lists this clonotype with a few counts. The chain uses TRBV7-4 and TRBJ2-7; 7 bases match TRBD1. J gave up 1 base and V 6 bases, and 24 bases lay outside the gene matches. This CDR3 has 20 amino acids. Germline loops: CDR1 SGHVT, CDR2 SQSDAQ. The CDR3 DNA reads TGTGCCAGCAGACTTAGCCTTAGGAGACAGGGACCTCTTTATTCCTACGAGCAGTACTTC. Translating gives CASRLSLRRQGPLYSYEQYF.

There are many counts of this clonotype. The chain links TRBV10-3 to TRBJ2-3; TRBD2 matches 9 bases. Germline V gives CDR1 ENHRY, CDR2 SYGVKD. Trimming at V came to 4 bases and at J to 0 bases, leaving 5 bases not matched to a gene. The CDR3 totals 16 residues. The CDR3 bases are TGTGCCATCAGTGGTCCGACTAGCGGCAGCACAGATACGCAGTATTTT. Translation gives CAISGPTSGSTDTQYF.

This clonotype was counted many times. The chain couples TRBV12-3 or TRBV12-4 to TRBJ1-3; TRBD1 might be the D (5 bases). The CDR3 has 17 residues. Trimming removed 1 base at V and 2 bases at J, with 15 bases between. This CDR3 is CASSLDHRGNAGNTIYF. The CDR3 coding sequence is TGTGCCAGCAGTTTAGACCACCGGGGGAACGCTGGAAACACCATATATTTT.

The gene calls are TRBV5-1 and TRBJ2-1, with D perhaps matching TRBD2 (5 bases). The V end was cut by 6 bases, the J end by 8 bases, with 15 bases between. Germline V lookup: CDR1 SGHRS, CDR2 YFSETQ. CDR3 size: 13 residues. The DNA of the CDR3 is TGCGCCAGCACCAAAACTAGTAGCGATGAGCAGTTCTTC. Translating it yields CASTKTSSDEQFF.

The CDR3 here is CASSLASDREFGTGELFF. CDR3 sequence (DNA): TGCGCCAGCAGCTTGGCCTCCGACAGGGAATTTGGCACCGGGGAGCTGTTTTTT. The chain is built from TRBV5-1 and TRBJ2-2; 7 positions match TRBD1. The CDR3 is 18 amino acids. V was pared by 0 bases and J by 4 bases, with 12 bases of the junction left unmatched. CDR1 is SGHRS, CDR2 YFSETQ, per germline.

This clonotype appeared a few times. V usage is TRBV24-1 and J usage is TRBJ2-7; possible D gene TRBD2, 5 bases. The V and J ends lost 9 bases and 3 bases respectively, with 11 bases between them. The length of the CDR3 is 12 residues. Looked up from germline, CDR1 is KGHDR and CDR2 is SFDVKD. CDR3 amino acids: CATQDGDYEQYF. CDR3 bases: TGTGCCACCCAAGACGGGGACTACGAGCAGTACTTC.